This TCR beta chain originates from a study of T cells after yellow fever vaccination (dated by TCRdb to about 2019). As for the study more broadly: The SMART-Seq v4 Ultra Low Input RNA kit was used to prepare libraries from fractions with low cell numbers. To track T-cell clones before and after primary and booster YFV17D yellow fever vaccination, bulk TCR alpha and beta repertoires were sequenced longitudinally. Two healthy male donors, one aged 18 to 29 and one aged 30 to 39 years, were included in the cohort. Bulk PBMC replicates and cell subsets were isolated from blood drawn at multiple timepoints before and after both primary and secondary immunization.

Results the study describes overall, beyond this receptor: Compared with the primary T-cell response, the secondary T-cell response was weaker but faster, peaking on day 5 rather than day 15. Because only a couple of donors were included in the study, the extent to which the findings can be generalized is limited. Because abundant contaminating clonotypes from the bulk population could be contained in FACS-sorted repertoires, computational filtering was required. A small fraction of clonotypes appeared in both the CD4 and CD8 compartments, likely as a result of convergent recombination. Most clones expanded after primary vaccination (almost 98% of CD4 and approximately 90% of CD8) were re-detected after the booster, suggesting that broad memory maintenance occurred.

Synthesis of TCR cDNA relied on 5'RACE template switching, a step that introduced a universal primer site along with unique molecular identifiers. Priming of cDNA synthesis was performed from both the TCR alpha and TCR beta constant segments. Library amplification involved two PCR steps, and the second step added sample barcodes and sequencing adapters. Sequencing of libraries was performed on Illumina HiSeq 2500 (2x100 bp) or NovaSeq (2x150 bp). As for the original processing: MIGEC was used to demultiplex reads and collapse the reads into UMI consensus sequences, and MiXCR was used for V(D)J alignment. Clonotypes responding to the vaccine were identified with edgeR on replicate PBMC samples, with the criteria of FDR below 0.01 and a log2 fold change above 5 up to day 15. Bulk clonotypes were assigned CD4 or CD8 identity according to which sequenced CD4 or CD8 repertoire held them at higher abundance. Through fastp at Q25 and MiXCR, TCRdb rebuilt clones from the public reads, retaining in-frame beta chains. A single entry per CDR3 protein holds the most common genes and DNA from its merged rows. V and J calls and clone size were set by TCRdb, not the authors. The sample includes under 150,000 distinct CDR3 sequences, with 7.7% observed a single time. The ten largest make up around 0.73% of the sample.

From the germline V gene, CDR1 is SNHLY and CDR2 is FYNNEI. The CDR3 goes from the cysteine to the phenylalanine over 13 residues. The read is trimmed to its CDR3 DNA, 39 bases read in frame from base 1. The treatment or condition tag for this specimen amounts to: live attenuated yellow fever vaccine strain. PBMCs were isolated from peripheral blood using a standard Ficoll-Paque protocol. CD4 and CD8 T-cell fractions were isolated with Dynabeads CD4 and CD8 positive selection kits. TriZol was used to extract RNA from bulk PBMCs, from CD4 and CD8 fractions, and from dextramer-positive and dextramer-negative fractions. This clonotype was seen many times. There is no known antigen for this receptor. One end of the junction fails to match germline, which may point to a read error.

This TCR was recovered from a man aged 25-45 years who received the YFV17D yellow fever vaccine. The sequencing here drew on CD4+ T cells sorted from PBMCs, taken 5 days after the yellow fever booster vaccination. Rearrangement joined TRBV2 to TRBJ2-3; TRBD1 aligns with 9 central bases. The CDR3 here reads CASGGGEHGTGRF. The bases read TGTGCCAGCGGGGGGGGAGAACACGGGACAGGGAGATTT.